This T cell receptor (beta chain) was sequenced in a study of OX40 agonist ivuxolimab in advanced cancers. For the study in its entirety: Ivuxolimab was an agonistic, fully human IgG2 monoclonal antibody directed against OX40 (CD134), a costimulatory receptor. Intravenous ivuxolimab was administered to patients every 2 weeks at six dose levels: 0.01, 0.1, 0.3, 1.5, 3 and 10 mg/kg. Of the 50 to 55 patients in dose escalation, some 20 had hepatocellular carcinoma, some 15 had melanoma, 9 had renal cell carcinoma and 9 had head and neck cancer. In the dose-escalation cohort, 75% to 90% of patients were male, and the mean age was around 65 years with a range of roughly 23 to 79. Patients were allowed to have had prior anti-PD-1, anti-PD-L1 or anti-CTLA-4 therapy, and around 37% of the dose-escalation patients had previously received checkpoint inhibitors. Three dose-escalation patients achieved partial responses, one with hepatocellular carcinoma and two with cutaneous melanoma. The purpose of peripheral TCRbeta sequencing was to test whether ivuxolimab changed TCR sequence diversity and led to clonal T-cell expansion. The paper covers the monotherapy dose-escalation part of the phase I ivuxolimab trial, which included N = 52 patients. Here is what the overall study found, with its caveats: After ivuxolimab, expanded clones were on average more numerous among CD8+ T cells than among CD4+ T cells. Low levels of normalized T-cell clonal expansion were also shown by some nonresponding patients. At doses from 0.1 to 3.0 mg/kg, clonal expansion was seen in both CD4+ and CD8+ blood T cells between baseline and week 6. The antigen specificity of the clonally expanded peripheral T cells was not determined. Partial responders in the 0.1-3.0 mg/kg groups had among the lowest normalized peripheral clonal expansion, especially among CD8+ T cells.

Details on this clone: No cognate antigen has been identified for it. Base qualities are missing; no much larger clone stands one base away.

Patients with autoimmune disease history or receiving systemic immunosuppression were excluded from the trial. Peripheral blood for TCR sequencing was drawn from every dose cohort at baseline, at cycle 4 day 1 and at cycle 7 day 1. Samples were obtained from an open-label, multicenter, first-in-human phase I dose-escalation trial of ivuxolimab. Adults with locally advanced or metastatic melanoma, renal cell carcinoma, hepatocellular carcinoma or head and neck squamous cell carcinoma were enrolled in the trial. Before TCR sequencing, CD4+ T cells and CD8+ T cells from peripheral blood were sorted into separate populations. V is pared back by 6 bases and J by 2 bases, with 11 bases lying between the germline termini. As encoded in the germline V gene, CDR1 is MDHEN while CDR2 is SYDVKM. The cysteine opens and the phenylalanine closes a CDR3 of 14 amino acids. CDR3 DNA only is kept here, 42 bases in frame from base 1.

Genomic DNA was isolated from the sorted cells so that the TCRbeta CDR3 region could be sequenced. The immunoSEQ Assay was used for sequencing of TCRbeta CDR3 regions. TCRdb's version of the immuneACCESS table is confined to in-frame rearrangements and falls short of the full clone set. An unresolved V gene accounts for under half of the shortfall where checked; the remainder is of unknown origin. The sample yields about 100,000 clones; roughly 95% were counted once. Roughly 2% of the sample belongs to the ten largest clones. The sequencing used CD4+ or CD8+ T cells sorted from blood, collected in a trial of the OX40 agonist ivuxolimab. The rearrangement combines TRBV28 with TRBJ1-3; perhaps TRBD1 is the D gene, with 6 bases matching. The sequence was collected from an adult with an advanced solid tumor such as melanoma, head and neck, liver or kidney cancer. The DNA sequence reads TGTGCCAGCAGGAACAGGGTGCCTGGAAACACCATATATTTT. Its protein product is CASRNRVPGNTIYF. With all but the CDR3 taken from the reference TRBV28 and TRBJ1-3 genes, the full variable domain is: DVKVTQSSRYLVKRTGEKVFLECVQDMDHENMFWYRQDPGLGLRLIYFSYDVKMKEKGDIPEGYSVSREKKERFSLILESASTNQTSMYLCASRNRVPGNTIYFGEGSWLTVV.